This TCR beta chain derives from a study of post-analysis software for immune sequencing data. Germline V lookup: CDR1 SGHKS, CDR2 YYEKEE (reference sequence). V dropped 4 bases and J dropped 7 bases, with 6 bases sitting between them. The length of the CDR3 is 11 residues. Presence of unique molecular identifiers characterized the TCR beta cDNA libraries. T cells numbering roughly 1 to 10 million yielded cDNA molecules that totaled roughly 0.5 million. Each CDR3 protein gets one entry after TCRdb re-called the PCR reads with MiXCR. This sample has more than 450,000 distinct CDR3 sequences, with 34% found just once. General observations from the study: Among four or five TRBV segments more frequent in patients than controls were TRBV5-6, TRBV5-1 and TRBV20-1. Normalized Chao1 diversity was significantly reduced in patients versus controls.

This clonotype was picked up a small number of times. The antigen is unknown. Sequenced sample: blood. The gene calls are TRBV5-5 and TRBJ1-5; D is unclear. The clonotype was recovered from a girl aged 2 to 17 with multiple sclerosis. In DNA, the CDR3 is TGTGCCAGCAGCCCCTCCCAGCCCCAGCATTTT. Protein product: CASSPSQPQHF.